The rows below give T cell receptor beta chains drawn from one sample of a study of blood T cell repertoires in COVID-19. Profiled with immunoSEQ multiplex PCR; TCRdb holds only in-frame clones, not every one. Of roughly 78,000 clones listed, 86% were seen once; the top ten hold approximately 1.9%. Material: peripheral blood. These receptors were obtained from a woman aged 55-70 years with acute or convalescent COVID-19. Both conserved end residues are part of each CDR3. D genes are given only for firm matches. Clone size is stated in some rows and not others, as once, few, many or a class when expanded.

V: TRBV7-9; size: NA; D: TRBD1; J: TRBJ2-3; DNA: TGTGCCAGCAGCTTGAAGGGACAGGGGGCAGATACGCAGTATTTT; CDR3: CASSLKGQGADTQYF
V: TRBV5-1; size: NA; D: TRBD1; J: TRBJ1-1; DNA: TGCGCCAGCAGCGCACGTCCCGGGACAGGGCCAACTGAAGCTTTCTTT; CDR3: CASSARPGTGPTEAFF
V: TRBV19; size: NA; D: NA; J: TRBJ1-1; DNA: TGTGCCAGTAGCCTGGGGAGTGGAGTAACTGAAGCTTTCTTT; CDR3: CASSLGSGVTEAFF
V: TRBV28; size: NA; D: NA; J: TRBJ1-5; DNA: TGTGCCAGCAGTTTTAGGGGGTTGAGCAATCAGCCCCAGCATTTT; CDR3: CASSFRGLSNQPQHF
V: TRBV6-2/TRBV6-3; size: NA; D: NA; J: TRBJ1-2; DNA: TGTGCCAGCAGTAGACTTTTCGGGGGGAACTATGGCTACACCTTC; CDR3: CASSRLFGGNYGYTF
V: TRBV7-9; size: NA; D: NA; J: TRBJ1-5; DNA: TGTGCCAGCAATTTAGGGGGGGACAGCAATCAGCCCCAGCATTTT; CDR3: CASNLGGDSNQPQHF
V: TRBV11-2; size: few; D: NA; J: TRBJ1-2; DNA: TGTGCCAGCAGCTATAGAGGGGGAAATGGCTACACCTTC; CDR3: CASSYRGGNGYTF
V: TRBV29-1; size: NA; D: TRBD1; J: TRBJ1-1; DNA: TGCAGCGTTGGAACAGGGGTAGGAGTCACTGAAGCTTTCTTT; CDR3: CSVGTGVGVTEAFF
V: TRBV27; size: NA; D: TRBD2; J: TRBJ2-5; DNA: TGTGCCAGCAGTTTTTCTAGCGGGAGGGAGACCCAGTACTTC; CDR3: CASSFSSGRETQYF
V: TRBV7-2; size: NA; D: NA; J: TRBJ2-3; DNA: TGTGCCAGCAGCCGGACATGGGACACAGATACGCAGTATTTT; CDR3: CASSRTWDTDTQYF
V: TRBV5-6; size: NA; D: NA; J: TRBJ2-7; DNA: TGTGCCAGCAGCTGGCGGGCTGCCGAGCAGTACTTC; CDR3: CASSWRAAEQYF
V: TRBV5-6; size: NA; D: TRBD1; J: TRBJ1-5; DNA: TGTGCCAGCAGCTTCCGACAGGGGAACCCTCTCGCGCCCCAGCATTTT; CDR3: CASSFRQGNPLAPQHF
V: TRBV11-2; size: NA; D: TRBD1; J: TRBJ2-1; DNA: TGTGCCAGCAGCCCTCAGGGGGCGCTGAATGAGCAGTTCTTC; CDR3: CASSPQGALNEQFF
V: TRBV10-3; size: NA; D: TRBD2; J: TRBJ2-2; DNA: TGTGCCATCAGTGTGACTAGCGGGAGTCCCGGGGAGCTGTTTTTT; CDR3: CAISVTSGSPGELFF
V: TRBV19; size: NA; D: NA; J: TRBJ1-2; DNA: TGTGCCAGTACCCAAAGGGGTGGCTACACCTTC; CDR3: CASTQRGGYTF
V: TRBV7-9; size: NA; D: TRBD1; J: TRBJ2-7; DNA: TGTGCCAGCAGCTTTTCCCAGGGACAGGGGCCCTACGAGCAGTACTTC; CDR3: CASSFSQGQGPYEQYF
V: TRBV28; size: NA; D: NA; J: TRBJ1-2; DNA: TGTGCCAGCAGTTCCAGTTACGGAGCTAACTATGGCTACACCTTC; CDR3: CASSSSYGANYGYTF
V: TRBV11-2; size: NA; D: NA; J: TRBJ2-7; DNA: TGTGCCAGCAGCTTAGATCAGGTCTACGAGCAGTACTTC; CDR3: CASSLDQVYEQYF
V: TRBV7-9; size: NA; D: TRBD1; J: TRBJ2-7; DNA: TGTGCCAGCAGCCCGGGACAGGGAAGATCCTACGAGCAGTACTTC; CDR3: CASSPGQGRSYEQYF
V: TRBV28; size: NA; D: NA; J: TRBJ1-2; DNA: TGTGCCAGCAGTTTATCGTTAGCCAGCTATGGCTACACCTTC; CDR3: CASSLSLASYGYTF
V: TRBV24-1; size: NA; D: NA; J: TRBJ1-5; DNA: TGTGCCACCAGTGATTCTGCGCGGGGAGGCGTTCAGCCCCAGCATTTT; CDR3: CATSDSARGGVQPQHF
V: TRBV19; size: NA; D: NA; J: TRBJ1-2; DNA: TGTGCCAGTAGAAGGGACACCCGTGGCTACACCTTC; CDR3: CASRRDTRGYTF
V: TRBV28; size: few; D: NA; J: TRBJ2-2; DNA: TGTGCCAGCACCTCCAGGACAGAGAACACCGGGGAGCTGTTTTTT; CDR3: CASTSRTENTGELFF
V: TRBV12-3/TRBV12-4; size: NA; D: NA; J: TRBJ1-5; DNA: TGTGCCAGCAGTTTCACATCAGATCAGCCCCAGCATTTT; CDR3: CASSFTSDQPQHF
V: TRBV28; size: NA; D: TRBD2; J: TRBJ2-1; DNA: TGTGCCAGCAGTTTATTACTAGCGGGAGGTTTCGGTGAGCAGTTCTTC; CDR3: CASSLLLAGGFGEQFF
V: TRBV27; size: NA; D: NA; J: TRBJ1-2; DNA: TGTGCCAGCAGTTTGGGGGGGCCCAGCTATGGCTACACCTTC; CDR3: CASSLGGPSYGYTF
V: TRBV2; size: NA; D: TRBD1; J: TRBJ2-2; DNA: TGTGCCAGCAGTGAAGGGACAGGGGATACCGGGGAGCTGTTTTTT; CDR3: CASSEGTGDTGELFF
V: TRBV6-1; size: once; D: TRBD1; J: TRBJ1-1; DNA: TGTGCCAGCAGTGATGACAGGGTCCCTGAAGCTTTCTTT; CDR3: CASSDDRVPEAFF
V: TRBV28; size: NA; D: TRBD2; J: TRBJ2-7; DNA: TGTGCCAGCAGTTCACCGGGACAGGGGGGACTAGCGGGATCCTACGAGCAGTACTTC; CDR3: CASSSPGQGGLAGSYEQYF
V: TRBV11-2; size: NA; D: TRBD2; J: TRBJ2-1; DNA: TGTGCCAGCAGCGCTGGACTAGCGGGCTCGGGAGAGCAGTTCTTC; CDR3: CASSAGLAGSGEQFF
V: TRBV10-3; size: NA; D: TRBD2; J: TRBJ2-7; DNA: TGTGCCATCAGCGGGGGGGCACATACCTACGAGCAGTACTTC; CDR3: CAISGGAHTYEQYF
V: TRBV7-2; size: NA; D: TRBD1; J: TRBJ1-5; DNA: TGTGCCAGCAGCCGCTTGAGGACAGGGGATAATCAGCCCCAGCATTTT; CDR3: CASSRLRTGDNQPQHF
V: TRBV27; size: NA; D: TRBD2; J: TRBJ2-3; DNA: TGTGCCAGCAGTTTTTCCCCCCGCGGGGGGTTGTCAGATACGCAGTATTTT; CDR3: CASSFSPRGGLSDTQYF
V: TRBV4-1; size: NA; D: NA; J: TRBJ1-4; DNA: TGCGCCAGCAGCCAAGTCCTCCAGGCTGCAACTAATGAAAAACTGTTTTTT; CDR3: CASSQVLQAATNEKLFF
V: TRBV2; size: NA; D: NA; J: TRBJ1-4; DNA: TGTGCCAGCAAGTCGCAGGCCGAGGGAAAACTGTTTTTT; CDR3: CASKSQAEGKLFF
V: TRBV3-1/TRBV3-2; size: NA; D: NA; J: TRBJ1-1; DNA: TGTGCCAGCAGCCAGTCACAGGGACACACTGAAGCTTTCTTT; CDR3: CASSQSQGHTEAFF
V: TRBV30; size: NA; D: TRBD1; J: TRBJ1-1; DNA: TGTGCCTGCGGGACAGCGACTGGAGCTTTCTTT; CDR3: CACGTATGAFF
V: TRBV3-1/TRBV3-2; size: few; D: TRBD2; J: TRBJ2-3; DNA: TGTGCCAGCAGCCAAGATCGAGCGGGAGCGGATACGCAGTATTTT; CDR3: CASSQDRAGADTQYF
V: TRBV6-6; size: NA; D: TRBD2; J: TRBJ2-5; DNA: TGTGCCAGCAGTTACAGGGCGGGGGGGCTGGAGACCCAGTACTTC; CDR3: CASSYRAGGLETQYF
V: TRBV2; size: NA; D: NA; J: TRBJ1-5; DNA: TGTGCCAGCAGGCGGACTGAGGTCAGCAATCAGCCCCAGCATTTT; CDR3: CASRRTEVSNQPQHF